This TCR beta chain was retrieved from a study of CD8+CD57+ T cells in acquired aplastic anemia. Study findings and constraints: Patients shared 25 to 35 CD8+ CDR3 sequences with controls. Simpson's diversity of CD8+ cells was not significantly different in patients compared with controls.

J gave up 9 bases and V 1 base, and 4 bases lay outside the gene matches. The CDR3 is made up of 15 amino acids. CDR1 and CDR2 from the germline V gene are LNHDA and SQIVND (reference sequence). Details on this clonotype: Its antigen remains unidentified.

Before being chosen for sequencing, patients had shown CD8+CD57+ cell expansion by flow cytometry. Among the patients, all had severe acquired aplastic anemia. For CDR3 and TCR beta VDJ profiling, genomic DNA was the template used. TCRdb fed the reads into MiXCR, producing one record per CDR3 protein. The sample has over 150,000 distinct CDR3 sequences, nearly 65% seen once; the top ten hold 42%. The sample was sorted CD4+, CD8+, or CD8+CD57+ T cells (not recorded which) from PBMCs. The source of this sequence is a human donor with aplastic anemia. V usage is TRBV19 and J usage is TRBJ1-6; 9 positions match TRBD1. The CDR3 is CASSIGQGVGSPLHF. Here the CDR3 DNA reads TGTGCCAGTAGTATAGGACAGGGGGTTGGTTCACCCCTCCACTTT.